Below, 8 T cell receptor beta chains from the same sample are listed, as sequenced in a study of regulatory T cells in long-lasting Graves disease (dated by TCRdb to the early 2020s). The time point label here, explained by the study, means: newly diagnosed GD, antithyroid drugs for less than 3 months. RNA was extracted from PBMCs in TRIzol for both TCR sequencing and RNA sequencing. Library preparation employed multiplex PCR. TCRdb records Illumina HiSeq 4000 as the sequencer. TCR beta libraries were built with iRepertoire HTBI primers and Arm-PCR amplification of CDR3 regions. The raw public reads went through TCRdb reprocessing: fastp at Q25, MiXCR clone calling, in-frame beta chains kept. Rows matching on CDR3 protein sequence are summarized as one entry with the most common DNA and genes. This sample has 550,000 to 700,000 distinct CDR3 sequences in its table, and 15% to 20% of those were observed once. The ten most abundant clones make up about 11% of the sample.

These same records also appear under a second study, on T cells in Graves' hyperthyroidism and ophthalmopathy.

The specimen was peripheral blood mononuclear cells (PBMCs), collected at new diagnosis, from a patient treated with antithyroid drugs. Every receptor here comes from a young man with Graves disease. Donor details come from another sample of the same person, matched by shared clones.

This clonotype has a handful of counts. The rearrangement uses TRBV28 and TRBJ1-4, with a weak D call TRBD1 (5 bases). The CDR3 loop spans 15 amino acids. CDR1 and CDR2 from the germline V gene are MDHEN and SYDVKM. Trimming pared 4 bases from V and 0 bases from J, leaving 9 bases between. CDR3 nucleotides: TGTGCCAGCAGTTACAGGTTGGCAACTAATGAAAAACTGTTTTTT. It codes for CASSYRLATNEKLFF.

This clonotype has ten or more counts. The rearrangement joins TRBV6-1 to TRBJ2-3; 7 positions agree with TRBD2. Germline CDR1 reads MNHNS; CDR2 reads SASEGT. The trim removed 5 bases at V and 1 base at J, leaving 12 bases unmatched. The CDR3 totals 17 residues. The CDR3 sequence is CASSKRGEGGRTDTQYF. The DNA of the CDR3 is TGTGCCAGCAGTAAGAGGGGAGAGGGAGGGCGCACAGATACGCAGTATTTT.

CDR3 in DNA: TGTGCCAGCAGGTTCAGCGACCACGGGAATTCACCCCTCCACTTT. It encodes CASRFSDHGNSPLHF. The V call is TRBV6-1, the J call TRBJ1-6; D unclear. V lost 6 bases and J lost 7, with 16 bases in between. CDR3 length: 15 amino acids. Germline CDR1 and CDR2: MNHNS and SASEGT.

This clonotype was recorded at least ten times. This chain connects TRBV12-3 or TRBV12-4 to TRBJ1-1; D gene uncertain. Trimming removed 2 bases from V and 0 bases from J, with 7 bases in between. This CDR3 has 14 amino acids. CDR3 amino acids: CASSLQHMNTEAFF. CDR3 DNA: TGTGCCAGCAGTTTACAGCACATGAACACTGAAGCTTTCTTT.

In its sample, this clonotype was seen once. The genes are TRBV19 and TRBJ1-1, with D unresolved. This CDR3 has 14 amino acids. The germline V gene encodes CDR1 LNHDA and CDR2 SQIVND (reference sequence). The V and J ends lost 1 base and 5 bases respectively, with 11 bases between them. Here the CDR3 reads CASSIGGIETEAFF. CDR3 nucleotide sequence: TGTGCCAGTAGTATAGGGGGAATCGAGACTGAAGCTTTCTTT.

This clonotype was picked up many times. The chain has TRBV6-1 and TRBJ2-5; 7 nucleotides agree with TRBD2. The CDR3 loop spans 13 amino acids. CDR1 is MNHNS and CDR2 is SASEGT in the germline V gene. With 8 bases clipped from V and 5 bases from J, the junction kept 8 bases outside the gene matches. The CDR3 spells CASRGGDRETQYF. The CDR3 DNA sequence: TGTGCCAGCCGGGGAGGGGATCGGGAGACCCAGTACTTC.

This clonotype was detected ten times or more. This chain uses TRBV6-1 with TRBJ2-1, with D possibly matching TRBD1 (5 bases). CDR1 and CDR2 (germline): MNHNS, SASEGT. The V and J ends lost 8 bases and 0 bases respectively, with 8 bases between them. This CDR3 contains 13 residues. The CDR3 region is CASRRGSYNEQFF. Written as DNA, the CDR3 is TGTGCCAGCCGTAGGGGCTCCTACAATGAGCAGTTCTTC.

This clonotype was seen only once. The V and J genes are TRBV5-1 and TRBJ2-5; the D call may be TRBD1 or TRBD2 (5 bases each). V was shortened by 6 bases and J by 5 bases, with 20 bases between the two germline ends. The CDR3 totals 15 residues. CDR1 is SGHRS and CDR2 is YFSETQ in the germline V gene. CDR3 amino acids: CASTSLEKGSETQYF. DNA for the CDR3: TGCGCCAGCACGTCGCTAGAAAAGGGGAGTGAGACCCAGTACTTC.